A single sample is the source of the 20 T cell receptor beta chains below, sequenced in a study of blood T cell repertoires in COVID-19. Sequencing used immunoSEQ multiplex PCR; TCRdb keeps in-frame clones, though not all of them. The table shows about 170,000 clones, with around three quarters occurring only once. Sequenced sample: peripheral blood. These receptor sequences come from a man aged 55 to 70 with acute or convalescent COVID-19.

J is TRBJ2-3 and V is TRBV30; TRBD2 might be the D (7 bases). The germline V and J ends were trimmed by 0 bases and 3 bases, with 16 bases remaining between them. The CDR3 extends over 16 amino acids. The germline V gene encodes CDR1 GTSNPN and CDR2 SVGIG (reference sequence). The CDR3: CAWSVFGGGQTDTQYF. DNA for the CDR3: TGTGCCTGGAGTGTTTTTGGGGGGGGGCAGACAGATACGCAGTATTTT.

V is TRBV5-1 and J is TRBJ1-3, with D uncertain. The CDR3 contains 16 residues. Germline assignment: CDR1 SGHRS and CDR2 YFSETQ. The V and J ends lost 0 bases and 0 bases respectively, with 10 bases between them. CDR3: CASSLGLLSSGNTIYF. The DNA of the CDR3 is TGCGCCAGCAGCTTGGGACTCCTCAGCTCTGGAAACACCATATATTTT.

J is TRBJ2-5 and V is TRBV24-1; D perhaps matches TRBD1 (6 bases). The ends were cut back, 3 bases at V and 2 bases at J, with 9 bases in the middle. This CDR3 region has 14 residues. Germline CDR1 KGHDR, CDR2 SFDVKD. The CDR3: CATSDIDRQETQYF. In DNA, the CDR3 is TGTGCCACCAGTGATATAGACAGGCAAGAGACCCAGTACTTC.

V gene TRBV27 combines with J gene TRBJ1-2, with TRBD1 matching over 9 bases. Trimming at V came to 5 bases and at J to 4 bases, leaving 8 bases not matched to a gene. There are 15 residues in the CDR3. Germline CDR1 reads MNHEY; CDR2 reads SMNVEV (reference sequence). The CDR3 loop is CASSPTGGRRYGYTF. CDR3 DNA sequence: TGTGCCAGCAGTCCCACAGGGGGCAGACGCTATGGCTACACCTTC.

The rearrangement uses TRBV7-2 and TRBJ2-7; D is ambiguous. Trimming removed 1 base from V and 3 bases from J, with 10 bases in between. CDR1 and CDR2 from the germline V gene are SGHTA and FQGNSA. The CDR3 length is 14 residues. CDR3 coding DNA: TGTGCCAGCAGCTTAGGGGCGCCCTTCTACGAGCAGTACTTC. This sequence encodes CASSLGAPFYEQYF.

This clone was recorded a few times. The V and J genes are TRBV7-8 and TRBJ1-1; the D is unclear. Trimming took off 2 bases at V and 0 bases at J, with 7 bases between the two ends. From germline, CDR1 is SGHVS and CDR2 FQNEAQ. The CDR3 has 14 amino acids. The CDR3 DNA is TGTGCCAGCAGCTTACCGGGGTTGAACACTGAAGCTTTCTTT. It codes for CASSLPGLNTEAFF. Filled out from reference TRBV7-8 and TRBJ1-1, the complete variable domain reads GAGVSQSPRYKVAKRGQDVALRCDPISGHVSLFWYQQALGQGPEFLTYFQNEAQLDKSGLPSDRFFAERPEGSVSTLKIQRTQQEDSAVYLCASSLPGLNTEAFFGQGTRLTVV.

The J gene is TRBJ2-5, the V gene TRBV27; tentative D call: TRBD2 (6 bases). Trimming took off 0 bases at V and 5 bases at J, with 13 bases between the two ends. Germline V gene lookup returns CDR1 MNHEY and CDR2 SMNVEV (reference sequence). The CDR3 is 15 residues long. CDR3 nucleotide sequence: TGTGCCAGCAGTTTATCCTTCGCAGGAGGGGAGACCCAGTACTTC. It codes for CASSLSFAGGETQYF.

The chain uses TRBV6-5 and TRBJ1-6; 9 bases map to TRBD1. The CDR3 consists of 14 residues. CDR1 is MNHEY and CDR2 is SVGAGI in the germline V gene. V trimming: 6 bases; J trimming: 11 bases; junction bases outside the gene matches: 8. CDR3 bases: TGTGCCAGCAGACTACAGGGACAGGGACCACCCCTCCACTTT. Its protein product is CASRLQGQGPPLHF.

V is TRBV6-5 and J is TRBJ2-7, with TRBD1 matching over 10 bases. J was trimmed by 7 bases and V by 4 bases; bases with no gene match: 7. The CDR3 has 14 amino acids. From germline, CDR1 is MNHEY and CDR2 SVGAGI. The CDR3: CASSLRTGGYEQYF. For the CDR3, the DNA is TGTGCCAGCAGTTTGCGGACAGGGGGTTATGAGCAGTACTTC.

This chain links TRBV7-3 with TRBJ2-1, with TRBD2 matching over 11 bases. The CDR3 consists of 17 residues. Germline V gene lookup returns CDR1 SGHTA and CDR2 FQGTGA. The V segment lost 0 bases and the J segment 5 bases; nucleotides outside the gene matches: 6. CDR3 residues: CASSLTLASGGNNEQFF. The CDR3 DNA reads as TGTGCCAGCAGCTTAACGCTGGCTAGCGGGGGGAACAATGAGCAGTTCTTC.

V gene TRBV28 combines with J gene TRBJ2-5, with TRBD2 matching over 13 bases. From germline, CDR1 is MDHEN and CDR2 SYDVKM. The junction had 4 bases not matched to a gene; V was cut back by 2 bases and J by 4 bases. The CDR3 has 16 residues. CDR3 sequence reads: CASSLETSGGLETQYF. The CDR3 DNA is TGTGCCAGCAGTTTAGAGACTAGCGGGGGGTTAGAGACCCAGTACTTC.

This rearrangement joins TRBV5-6 to TRBJ2-7; TRBD1 matches 9 bases. The junction had 3 bases not matched to a gene; V was cut back by 1 base and J by 1 base. The CDR3 loop spans 15 amino acids. Germline lookup yields CDR1 SGHDT and CDR2 YYEEEE. The CDR3 DNA reads as TGTGCCAGCAGCTTGTGGGGGACAGGGTCCTACGAGCAGTACTTC. It specifies CASSLWGTGSYEQYF.

This clone came up once. J is TRBJ1-4 and V is TRBV5-1; 8 positions match TRBD1. This CDR3 has 16 residues. With V trimmed by 0 bases and J by 7 bases, 8 bases remained unmatched. In germline, CDR1 is SGHRS, CDR2 YFSETQ. Written as DNA, the CDR3 is TGCGCCAGCAGCTTGGGGGGTCAGGGGGCGAGTGAAAAACTGTTTTTT. Encoded protein: CASSLGGQGASEKLFF. Using reference TRBV5-1 and TRBJ1-4 for the parts outside the CDR3, the full variable domain is KAGVTQTPRYLIKTRGQQVTLSCSPISGHRSVSWYQQTPGQGLQFLFEYFSETQRNKGNFPGRFSGRQFSNSRSEMNVSTLELGDSALYLCASSLGGQGASEKLFFGSGTQLSVL.

CDR3 in amino acids: CASSQGTGGTEAFF. CDR3 DNA: TGTGCCAGCAGCCAAGGGACAGGGGGCACTGAAGCTTTCTTT. J is TRBJ1-1 and V is TRBV3-1 (or the pseudogene TRBV3-2); 10 bases align to TRBD1. This CDR3 region has 14 residues. Germline V gene sequence: CDR1 LGHDT, CDR2 YNNKEL (reference sequence). The V and J ends lost 1 base and 4 bases, in that order; junction bases with no gene match: 0.

This clone showed up just a few times. The chain combines TRBV19 with TRBJ1-4; 8 nucleotides line up with TRBD1. Germline lookup yields CDR1 LNHDA and CDR2 SQIVND (reference sequence). This CDR3 has 18 amino acids. With 4 bases clipped from V and 0 bases from J, the junction kept 10 bases outside the gene matches. This CDR3 reads CASSKRQGRSTTNEKLFF. DNA of the CDR3: TGTGCCAGTAGTAAGCGACAGGGGCGCTCCACAACTAATGAAAAACTGTTTTTT.

A note on this clone: The sample holds other DNA sequences that translate to the same CDR3. V gene TRBV9 combines with J gene TRBJ2-3, with a tentative D call TRBD1 (6 bases). This CDR3 comprises 14 residues. V was pared by 0 bases and J by 4 bases, with 9 bases between. CDR1 is SGDLS, CDR2 YYNGEE, per germline. CDR3 region: CASSVGQGSDTQYF. CDR3 bases: TGTGCCAGCAGCGTAGGGCAGGGGTCAGATACGCAGTATTTT.

The V and J genes are TRBV20-1 and TRBJ2-7; D gene uncertain. The CDR3 sequence is 13 residues long. Germline CDR1 is DFQATT and CDR2 is SNEGSKA (reference sequence). V dropped 3 bases and J dropped 0 bases, with 9 bases sitting between them. The CDR3 protein is CSASSASSYEQYF. Written as DNA, the CDR3 is TGCAGTGCTAGTTCAGCGAGCTCCTACGAGCAGTACTTC.

This clone was seen just once. The J gene is TRBJ1-1, the V gene TRBV5-8, with D tentatively TRBD1 (5 bases). CDR1 SGHTS and CDR2 YDEGEE come from the germline V gene. V lost 0 bases and J lost 5, with 17 bases in between. The CDR3 covers 16 residues. CDR3 sequence reads: CASSLDGGGTRTEAFF. The DNA for the CDR3 is TGTGCCAGCAGCTTGGATGGGGGGGGGACGAGAACTGAAGCTTTCTTT.

This clone was recorded only once. The chain carries TRBV7-3 and TRBJ2-7; 12 bases align to TRBD2. The J segment lost 3 bases and the V segment lost 5 bases, leaving 5 bases of the junction unmatched. CDR1 and CDR2 (germline): SGHTA, FQGTGA. The CDR3 length is 15 residues. The CDR3 loop reads CASSLTSGGFYEQYF. Written as DNA, the CDR3 is TGTGCCAGCAGCCTGACTAGCGGGGGATTCTACGAGCAGTACTTC.

The V call is TRBV3-1 (or the pseudogene TRBV3-2), the J call TRBJ1-2; D is undetermined. There are 14 residues in the CDR3. CDR1 and CDR2 (germline): LGHDT, YNNKEL (reference sequence). V lost 2 bases, J lost 2 bases, and 9 bases lay in between. The CDR3 loop is CASSQPRKNYGYTF. In DNA, the CDR3 is TGTGCCAGCAGCCAACCCAGGAAGAACTATGGCTACACCTTC.